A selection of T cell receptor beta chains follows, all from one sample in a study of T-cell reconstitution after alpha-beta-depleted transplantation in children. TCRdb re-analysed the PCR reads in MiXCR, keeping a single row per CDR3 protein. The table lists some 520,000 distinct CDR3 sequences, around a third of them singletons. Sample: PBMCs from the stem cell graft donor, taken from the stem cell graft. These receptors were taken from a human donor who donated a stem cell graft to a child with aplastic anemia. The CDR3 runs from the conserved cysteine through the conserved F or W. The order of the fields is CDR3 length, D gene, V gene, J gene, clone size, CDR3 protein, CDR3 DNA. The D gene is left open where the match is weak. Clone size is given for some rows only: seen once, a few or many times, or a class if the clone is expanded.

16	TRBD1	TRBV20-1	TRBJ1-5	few	CSARDNRGLDNQPQHF	TGCAGTGCTAGAGATAACAGGGGATTGGACAATCAGCCCCAGCATTTT
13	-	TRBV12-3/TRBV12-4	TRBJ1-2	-	CASRWQGDYGYTF	TGTGCCAGCAGGTGGCAGGGCGACTATGGCTACACCTTC
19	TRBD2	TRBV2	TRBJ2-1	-	CAFSYGLGVTAGEYNEQFF	TGTGCCTTCAGTTACGGTCTGGGGGTGACAGCGGGAGAATACAATGAGCAGTTCTTC
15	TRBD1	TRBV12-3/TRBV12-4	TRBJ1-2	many	CASSLRTGGSDGYTF	TGTGCCAGCAGTTTACGCACAGGGGGCTCGGATGGCTACACCTTC
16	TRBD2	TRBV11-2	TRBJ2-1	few	CASSLPSGGGYNEQFF	TGTGCCAGCAGCTTACCCAGCGGGGGGGGATACAATGAGCAGTTCTTC
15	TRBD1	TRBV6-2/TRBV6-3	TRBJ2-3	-	CASSFGQGLTDTQYF	TGTGCCAGCAGTTTCGGACAGGGGCTCACAGATACGCAGTATTTT
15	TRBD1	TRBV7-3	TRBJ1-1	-	CASSLNTGVNTEAFF	TGTGCCAGCAGCTTAAACACAGGGGTTAACACTGAAGCTTTCTTT
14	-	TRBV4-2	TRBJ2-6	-	CASSPGPGANVLTF	TGTGCCAGCAGCCCCGGGCCTGGGGCCAACGTCCTGACTTTC
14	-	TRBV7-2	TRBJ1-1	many	CASSFGGLNTEAFF	TGTGCCAGCAGCTTTGGGGGTCTGAACACTGAAGCTTTCTTT
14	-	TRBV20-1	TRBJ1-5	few	CSAFDRSFNQPQHF	TGCAGTGCTTTCGACAGGTCTTTCAATCAGCCCCAGCATTTT
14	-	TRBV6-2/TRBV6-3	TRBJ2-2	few	CASSLGGLRGELFF	TGTGCCAGCAGCCTCGGGGGTCTGCGCGGGGAGCTGTTTTTT
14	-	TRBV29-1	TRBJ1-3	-	CSVEDPVSGNTIYF	TGCAGCGTTGAAGACCCAGTCTCTGGAAACACCATATATTTT
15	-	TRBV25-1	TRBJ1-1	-	CASIEDGGRYTEAFF	TGTGCCAGCATCGAGGATGGTGGGAGGTACACTGAAGCTTTCTTT
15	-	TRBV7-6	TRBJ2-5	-	CASSTRDTSGETQYF	TGTGCCAGCAGCACCCGGGACACATCAGGGGAGACCCAGTACTTC
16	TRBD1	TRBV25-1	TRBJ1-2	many	CASSHGGADRAYGYTF	TGTGCCAGCAGTCATGGAGGCGCCGACAGGGCGTATGGCTACACCTTC
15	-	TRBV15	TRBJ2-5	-	CATSRSDFAQETQYF	TGTGCCACCAGCAGATCCGACTTTGCCCAGGAGACCCAGTACTTC
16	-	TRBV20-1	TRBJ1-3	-	CSARPFEGTSGNTIYF	TGCAGTGCTAGGCCGTTTGAGGGGACCTCTGGAAACACCATATATTTT
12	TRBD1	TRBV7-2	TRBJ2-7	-	CAVHRGLYEQYF	TGTGCCGTACACAGGGGCCTTTACGAGCAGTACTTC
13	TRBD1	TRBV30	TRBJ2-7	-	CAWSTTGQGEQYF	TGTGCCTGGAGTACTACTGGACAGGGCGAGCAGTACTTC
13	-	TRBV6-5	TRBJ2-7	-	CASSSGTSVEQYF	TGTGCCAGCAGTTCCGGGACTTCGGTGGAGCAGTACTTC
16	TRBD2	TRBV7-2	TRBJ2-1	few	CASSRLAEGHTNEQFF	TGTGCCAGCAGCAGACTAGCGGAGGGCCACACGAATGAGCAGTTCTTC
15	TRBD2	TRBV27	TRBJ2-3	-	CASSLSVAGTDTQYF	TGTGCCAGCAGTTTATCGGTAGCGGGAACAGATACGCAGTATTTT
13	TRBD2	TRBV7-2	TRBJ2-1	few	CASSRSGRNEQFF	TGTGCCAGCAGCCGTAGCGGGAGGAATGAGCAGTTCTTC
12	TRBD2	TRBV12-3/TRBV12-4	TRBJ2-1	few	CASSSSGRKQFF	TGTGCCAGCAGCTCAAGCGGGAGAAAGCAGTTCTTC
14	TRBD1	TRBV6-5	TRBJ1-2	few	CASSSPTGSNGYTF	TGTGCCAGCAGTTCCCCGACAGGGTCGAATGGCTACACCTTC
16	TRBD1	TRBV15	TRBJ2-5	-	CATSRDYRTGVETQYF	TGTGCCACCAGCAGAGATTATCGGACAGGGGTAGAGACCCAGTACTTC
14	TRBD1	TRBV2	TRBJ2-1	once	CATNTGTGTNEQFF	TGTGCCACCAACACCGGGACAGGGACCAATGAGCAGTTCTTC
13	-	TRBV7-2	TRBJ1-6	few	CASSPRGGSPLHF	TGTGCCAGCAGCCCCAGGGGCGGATCACCCCTCCACTTT
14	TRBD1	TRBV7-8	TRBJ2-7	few	CASRKLNRGLEQYF	TGTGCCAGCAGAAAACTCAACAGGGGGCTGGAGCAGTACTTC
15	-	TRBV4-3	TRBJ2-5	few	CASSQDRHNLETQYF	TGCGCCAGCAGCCAAGATCGTCATAATCTCGAGACCCAGTACTTC
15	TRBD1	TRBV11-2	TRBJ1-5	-	CASSLGGTRDRTQHF	TGTGCCAGCAGCTTAGGGGGGACACGGGACAGGACCCAGCATTTT
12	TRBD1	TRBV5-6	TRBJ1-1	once	CASSSHRGEAFF	TGTGCCAGCAGCTCACACAGGGGAGAAGCTTTCTTT
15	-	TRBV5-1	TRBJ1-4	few	CASSSTGTNNEKLFF	TGCGCCAGCAGCTCGACCGGGACAAACAATGAAAAACTGTTTTTT
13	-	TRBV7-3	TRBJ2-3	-	CASSLGTADTQYF	TGTGCCAGCAGCTTAGGGACCGCAGATACGCAGTATTTT
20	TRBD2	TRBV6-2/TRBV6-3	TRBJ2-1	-	CASSLLGGLLAGGPFVEQFF	TGTGCCAGCAGTCTCCTGGGGGGATTACTAGCGGGGGGGCCTTTCGTCGAGCAGTTCTTC
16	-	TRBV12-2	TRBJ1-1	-	CASRLDSGRGEGQAFF	TGTGCAAGTCGCTTAGATTCGGGCAGGGGCGAAGGACAAGCTTTCTTT
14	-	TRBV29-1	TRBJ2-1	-	CSVEGFKPYNEQFF	TGCAGCGTTGAAGGGTTCAAGCCCTACAATGAGCAGTTCTTC
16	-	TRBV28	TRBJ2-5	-	CASSLLPGRRQETQYF	TGTGCCAGCAGTCTTTTGCCAGGGCGGAGGCAAGAGACCCAGTACTTC
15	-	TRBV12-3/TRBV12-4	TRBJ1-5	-	CASSRQANSNQPQHF	TGTGCCAGCAGTCGACAGGCGAATAGCAATCAGCCCCAGCATTTT
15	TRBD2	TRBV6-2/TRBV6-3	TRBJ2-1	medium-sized	CASSYGTSGGNEQFF	TGTGCCAGCAGCTATGGGACTAGCGGGGGCAATGAGCAGTTCTTC
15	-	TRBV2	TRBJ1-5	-	CASTEKVQGNQPQHF	TGTGCCAGCACCGAAAAGGTGCAGGGCAATCAGCCCCAGCATTTT
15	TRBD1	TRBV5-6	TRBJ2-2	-	CASSPTGDNTGELFF	TGTGCCAGCAGTCCGACAGGGGACAACACCGGGGAGCTGTTTTTT
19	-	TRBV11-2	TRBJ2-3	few	CASSLEAISAGSNPDTQYF	TGTGCCAGCAGCTTAGAGGCAATATCGGCGGGATCCAACCCAGATACGCAGTATTTT
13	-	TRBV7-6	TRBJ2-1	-	CASSGQLDNEQFF	TGTGCCAGCAGCGGACAGTTAGACAATGAGCAGTTCTTC
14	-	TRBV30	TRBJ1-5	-	CAWSQTQVNQPQHF	TGTGCCTGGAGCCAGACACAAGTCAATCAGCCCCAGCATTTT
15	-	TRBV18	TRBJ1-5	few	CASSPGQGSGQPQHF	TGTGCCAGCTCACCAGGGCAGGGTAGCGGTCAGCCCCAGCATTTT
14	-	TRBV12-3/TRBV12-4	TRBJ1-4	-	CASSPDGRVEKLFF	TGTGCCAGCAGTCCGGACGGCCGGGTTGAAAAACTGTTTTTT
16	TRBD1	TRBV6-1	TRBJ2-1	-	CASSRSPGTGIDEQFF	TGTGCCAGCAGCAGAAGTCCCGGGACAGGGATCGATGAGCAGTTCTTC
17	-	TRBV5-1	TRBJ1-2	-	CASSLDSGARGHYGYTF	TGCGCCAGCAGCTTGGATTCCGGGGCTCGGGGGCACTATGGCTACACCTTC
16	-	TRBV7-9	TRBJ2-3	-	CASSGFGRRATDTQYF	TGTGCCAGCAGCGGATTCGGGCGCAGAGCGACAGATACGCAGTATTTT
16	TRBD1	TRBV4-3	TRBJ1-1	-	CASSQDWTGKFTEAFF	TGCGCCAGCAGCCAAGACTGGACAGGGAAGTTCACTGAAGCTTTCTTT
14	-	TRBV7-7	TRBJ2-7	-	CASSPIPTPYEQYF	TGTGCCAGCAGCCCAATCCCGACTCCCTACGAGCAGTACTTC
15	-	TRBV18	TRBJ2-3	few	CASSPQLGPTDTQYF	TGTGCCAGCTCACCACAGCTAGGCCCCACAGATACGCAGTATTTT